Below, 13 T cell receptor beta chains from the same sample are listed, as sequenced in a study of blood T cell repertoires in COVID-19 (dated by TCRdb to the early 2020s). Library preparation employed the immunoSEQ multiplex PCR assay. The clones in this table, taken by TCRdb from immuneACCESS, are in-frame only. Not every clone is retained; where verified, under half of the shortfall comes from an unresolved V gene, and the cause of the rest is unknown. Recorded for this sample are tens of thousands of clones; about 90% of them occurred a single time. The top ten hold 8.5% of the sample. The sample was peripheral blood. The source of these receptors is a human donor in a cohort sampled during active COVID-19.

The V and J genes are TRBV4-2 and TRBJ2-7; 8 bases are shared with TRBD1. In germline, CDR1 is LGHNA, CDR2 YNFKEQ. The CDR3 has 13 amino acids. V shed 5 bases and J 9 bases; nucleotides not matched to a gene: 9. In DNA, the CDR3 is TGTGCCAGCAGCGATATGGACAGGGAGGTGCAGTACTTC. Translated: CASSDMDREVQYF.

The chain joins TRBV6-2 or TRBV6-3 to TRBJ1-1, with D uncertain. This CDR3 spans 13 amino acids. Germline V lookup: CDR1 MNHEY, CDR2 SVGEGT. V was shortened by 2 bases and J by 5 bases, with 9 bases between the two germline ends. This CDR3 is CASSYGEKTEAFF. CDR3 bases: TGTGCCAGCAGTTACGGGGAGAAGACTGAAGCTTTCTTT.

CDR3 coding DNA: TGTGCCAGCAGTGAATACGGGGACAGTTTATACACTGAAGCTTTCTTT. Its protein product is CASSEYGDSLYTEAFF. The chain carries TRBV25-1 and TRBJ1-1, with 7 nucleotides matching TRBD1. J lost 3 bases, V lost 0 bases, and 7 bases had no gene match. Germline V gene sequence: CDR1 MGHDK, CDR2 SYGVNS. The CDR3 is made up of 16 amino acids.

CDR3 in amino acids: CASSLTGSYNSPLHF. CDR3 bases: TGTGCCAGCAGCTTAACAGGCTCCTATAATTCACCCCTCCACTTT. The gene calls are TRBV13 and TRBJ1-6, with D possibly being TRBD1 (5 bases). The CDR3 is 15 amino acids. V shed 2 bases and J shed 0 bases, with 5 bases lying between them. Germline CDR1 reads PRHDT; CDR2 reads FYEKMQ (reference sequence).

V is TRBV27 and J is TRBJ2-7, with TRBD1 matching over 7 bases. The junction had 8 bases not matched to a gene; V was cut back by 5 bases and J by 4 bases. This CDR3 spans 14 amino acids. CDR1 MNHEY and CDR2 SMNVEV come from the germline V gene (reference sequence). DNA for the CDR3: TGTGCCAGCAGTCCCGGGACAGAAGATTACGAGCAGTACTTC. This gives the protein CASSPGTEDYEQYF.

J is TRBJ1-2 and V is TRBV6-5; TRBD1 agrees at 7 bases. Per germline, CDR1 MNHEY and CDR2 SVGAGI. J gave up 6 bases and V 7 bases, and 5 bases lay outside the gene matches. The CDR3 spans 12 residues. The CDR3 spells CASNDRADGYTF. The CDR3 DNA sequence: TGTGCCAGCAACGACAGGGCGGATGGCTACACCTTC.

This clone was seen a single time. The chain employs TRBV19 and TRBJ2-7, with 7 bases matching TRBD1. Looked up from germline, CDR1 is LNHDA and CDR2 is SQIVND (reference sequence). The CDR3 runs to 13 residues. Trimming at V came to 6 bases and at J to 6 bases, leaving 8 bases not matched to a gene. The CDR3, as DNA: TGTGCCAGTAGACGCGACAGGGCGGGCGAGCAGTACTTC. Translating gives CASRRDRAGEQYF.

This sequence joins TRBV7-2 and TRBJ2-7; TRBD1 aligns across 9 bases. Germline V gene data show CDR1 as SGHTA and CDR2 as FQGNSA. Trimming at V came to 6 bases and at J to 3 bases, leaving 9 bases not matched to a gene. The CDR3 covers 15 residues. CDR3 sequence reads: CASRDTGGIIYEQYF. CDR3 DNA sequence: TGTGCCAGCAGAGATACAGGGGGCATAATCTACGAGCAGTACTTC.

V is TRBV2 and J is TRBJ1-3; D is unresolved. Germline assignment: CDR1 SNHLY and CDR2 FYNNEI. The CDR3 totals 18 residues. Trimming cost V 1 base and J 0 bases, with 16 bases left between them. CDR3 amino acids: CASSEEPLRRDSGNTIYF. Written as DNA, the CDR3 is TGTGCCAGCAGTGAAGAGCCATTAAGGAGGGACTCTGGAAACACCATATATTTT. The whole variable domain, remainder taken from reference TRBV2 and TRBJ1-3, is EPEVTQTPSHQVTQMGQEVILRCVPISNHLYFYWYRQILGQKVEFLVSFYNNEISEKSEIFDDQFSVERPDGSNFTLKIRSTKLEDSAMYFCASSEEPLRRDSGNTIYFGEGSWLTVV.

The chain has TRBV9 and TRBJ2-7; 7 bases line up with TRBD1. Germline trimming cut 3 bases from V and 3 bases from J; bases unmatched to any gene: 12. Germline loops: CDR1 SGDLS, CDR2 YYNGEE. The CDR3 is 16 amino acids. The CDR3, as DNA: TGTGCCAGCAGCGACCCAAGGACAGGAGGTCACTACGAGCAGTACTTC. This sequence encodes CASSDPRTGGHYEQYF.

This sequence joins TRBV11-1 and TRBJ1-2; TRBD1 aligns across 9 bases. Germline CDR1 SGHAT, CDR2 FQDESV (reference sequence). V shed 4 bases and J 14 bases; nucleotides not matched to a gene: 5. The CDR3 contains 11 residues. The CDR3 sequence is CASSSAGTGTF. The CDR3, as DNA: TGTGCCAGCAGCTCTGCCGGGACAGGGACCTTC.

This clone was counted once. The CDR3 protein is CASSPPGQNYGYTF. CDR3 nucleotides: TGTGCCAGCTCACCACCGGGACAGAACTATGGCTACACCTTC. The chain combines TRBV18 with TRBJ1-2; TRBD1 aligns across 7 bases. The CDR3 is 14 amino acids. V gave up 0 bases and J gave up 2 bases; unmatched junction bases: 0. CDR1 is KGHSH, CDR2 LQKENI, per germline.

The chain links TRBV27 to TRBJ2-7, with TRBD1 matching 9 bases. CDR3 length equals 18 residues. Germline CDR1 reads MNHEY; CDR2 reads SMNVEV (reference sequence). Germline trimming cut 5 bases from V and 4 bases from J; bases unmatched to any gene: 18. DNA of the CDR3: TGTGCCAGCAGTGCCGGACAGGGGCTAACCGAGACAGGGTACGAGCAGTACTTC. As protein: CASSAGQGLTETGYEQYF.